These 10 T cell receptor beta chains originate from one sample sequenced in a study of T cell repertoires in cytomegalovirus infection. No antigen is known for these receptors. Each CDR3 protein is one row after TCRdb ran MiXCR on the reads. Among about 89,000 distinct CDR3 sequences listed, less than 30% were seen once. The specimen comprised CD8+ T cells from cultured PBMCs, sampled from culture after CMV antigen stimulation. The receptors here all came from a human donor in good health (CMV status not recorded). Some clones in this sample may be carry-over from other donors' samples.

This clonotype was seen a few times. CDR3 loop: CASSPHGSGTSTEAFF. CDR3 DNA: TGTGCCAGCAGCCCCCACGGTTCGGGAACGAGCACTGAAGCTTTCTTT. The V and J genes are TRBV3-1 and TRBJ1-1; unclear D gene. V dropped 4 bases and J dropped 4 bases, with 19 bases sitting between them. Germline CDR1 LGHDT, CDR2 YNNKEL (reference sequence). The CDR3 is 16 amino acids. Using reference TRBV3-1 and TRBJ1-1 for the parts outside the CDR3, the full variable domain is DTAVSQTPKYLVTQMGNDKSIKCEQNLGHDTMYWYKQDSKKFLKIMFSYNNKELIINETVPNRFSPKSPDKAHLNLHINSLELGDSAVYFCASSPHGSGTSTEAFFGQGTRLTVV.

This rearrangement joins TRBV25-1 to TRBJ2-3; unclear D gene. The CDR3 length is 10 residues. Germline loops: CDR1 MGHDK, CDR2 SYGVNS. Trimming stripped 5 bases from V and 5 bases from J, with 2 bases between. The CDR3 reads CASSLDTQYF. CDR3 nucleotide sequence: TGTGCCAGCAGTCTAGATACGCAGTATTTT.

This clonotype was seen only a few times. The CDR3 sequence is CSVEDLEGLDTQYF. In nucleotides, the CDR3 is TGCAGCGTTGAAGATCTCGAGGGGTTGGATACGCAGTATTTT. This chain uses TRBV29-1 with TRBJ2-3, with D possibly called TRBD1 or TRBD2 (5 bases each). V lost 0 bases, J lost 6 bases, and 13 bases lay in between. Germline V gene data show CDR1 as SQVTM and CDR2 as ANQGSEA. This CDR3 has 14 residues.

This clonotype came up once. This sequence joins TRBV20-1 and TRBJ2-3; 7 bases fit TRBD1. The V segment lost 0 bases and the J segment 0 bases; nucleotides outside the gene matches: 12. The V gene's germline CDR1 is DFQATT and CDR2 SNEGSKA (reference sequence). This CDR3 spans 18 amino acids. For the CDR3, the DNA is TGCAGTGCTAGAGATCCCCTCGACAGGGCCGCTAGCACAGATACGCAGTATTTT. Translating gives CSARDPLDRAASTDTQYF.

This sequence joins TRBV12-3 or TRBV12-4 and TRBJ2-4; D is unresolved. The ends were cut back, 2 bases at V and 7 bases at J, with 15 bases in the middle. CDR3 length: 15 amino acids. CDR3 residues: CASSLYGTFANIQYF. The CDR3 nucleotides read TGTGCCAGCAGTTTATATGGAACTTTCGCGAACATTCAGTACTTC.

This clonotype was recorded a few times. The chain is built from TRBV15 and TRBJ1-1, with D tentatively TRBD1 (6 bases). From germline, CDR1 is LNHNV and CDR2 YYDKDF (reference sequence). V lost 4 bases to trimming and J lost 4 bases, with 19 bases between them. The length of the CDR3 is 16 residues. The CDR3 DNA sequence: TGTGCCACCAGCACGAAGTTGACAGGCGCGATCACTGAAGCTTTCTTT. Protein: CATSTKLTGAITEAFF.

At least ten counts were recorded for this clonotype. This chain joins TRBV6-1 and TRBJ1-1; D uncertain. Germline lookup yields CDR1 MNHNS and CDR2 SASEGT. This CDR3 region has 11 residues. Trimming cost V 3 bases and J 7 bases, with 6 bases left between them. DNA for the CDR3: TGTGCCAGCAGTGACGCCGTTGAAGCTTTCTTT. Its translation is CASSDAVEAFF.

As to this clonotype: A much larger clone lies one base from this, so it may be a read error. The rearrangement links TRBV7-2 to TRBJ1-2, with D perhaps TRBD1 (6 bases). Germline V gene data show CDR1 as SGHTA and CDR2 as FQGNSA. The CDR3 is 14 residues long. Written as DNA, the CDR3 is TGTGCCAACAGCTTAGTTCGGGACACCTATGGCTACACCTTC. This sequence encodes CANSLVRDTYGYTF.

This clonotype was counted many times. The chain carries TRBV20-1 and TRBJ1-2, with TRBD1 identical over 10 bases. Germline V lookup: CDR1 DFQATT, CDR2 SNEGSKA (reference sequence). Trimming removed 6 bases from V and 4 bases from J; junction bases left unmatched: 11. The CDR3 loop spans 15 amino acids. This chain's CDR3 is CSAQAGTGDFYGYTF. DNA of the CDR3: TGCAGTGCCCAAGCCGGGACAGGGGACTTCTATGGCTACACCTTC.

Ten or more counts support this clonotype. The chain carries TRBV6-5 and TRBJ2-7; D not certain. Trimming took 3 bases from V and 0 from J, leaving 15 bases between them. This CDR3 has 16 residues. The germline CDR1 and CDR2 sequences are MNHEY and SVGAGI. The CDR3 DNA follows: TGTGCCAGCAGTTATGATTCCGGGCAGGCCTCCTACGAGCAGTACTTC. Its translation is CASSYDSGQASYEQYF.